This is a list of T cell receptor beta chains from one sample in a study of T cell changes during pregnancy in multiple sclerosis. Some clones are missing from TCRdb's copy, which holds only in-frame ones; the method was immunoSEQ multiplex PCR. There are 40,000 to 55,000 clones in the sample; 80% to 90% occur only once, and roughly 1.1% lies in the top ten. The specimen was CD4+ T cells from peripheral blood mononuclear cells, collected after pregnancy. The receptors stem from a female donor with multiple sclerosis, enrolled in a pregnancy study. Each CDR3 is given with its conserved first and last residue. A D gene is named only where the DNA matches it firmly. Clone size is shown for a subset of rows, as once, few, many or a class of expanded clone.

>NA|TRBV30|TRBD1|TRBJ1-5
CAWSLQGDQPQHF
TGTGCCTGGAGTCTACAGGGGGATCAGCCCCAGCATTTT
>NA|TRBV5-1|TRBD2|TRBJ2-7
CASSPTSGSYEQYF
TGCGCCAGCAGCCCCACTAGCGGGAGCTACGAGCAGTACTTC
>NA|TRBV30|NA|TRBJ1-1
CAWSAWGPEAFF
TGTGCCTGGAGCGCATGGGGCCCTGAAGCTTTCTTT
>NA|TRBV19|NA|TRBJ1-4
CASSTGGGGEKLFF
TGTGCCAGTAGTACTGGCGGGGGAGGCGAAAAACTGTTTTTT
>NA|TRBV6-1|NA|TRBJ1-5
CASSEALTYSNQPQHF
TGTGCCAGCAGTGAAGCCTTGACTTATAGCAATCAGCCCCAGCATTTT
>NA|TRBV19|NA|TRBJ1-4
CASSTNRNRITNEKLFF
TGTGCCAGTAGTACCAACCGAAACAGAATAACTAATGAAAAACTGTTTTTT
>NA|TRBV7-2|TRBD2|TRBJ2-7
CASSLAGLARTYEQYF
TGTGCCAGCAGCTTAGCGGGACTAGCGCGCACCTACGAGCAGTACTTC
>once|TRBV28|TRBD2|TRBJ2-7
CASRNLAGAGYEQYF
TGTGCCAGCAGGAACTTAGCGGGGGCCGGCTACGAGCAGTACTTC
>once|TRBV6-1|NA|TRBJ1-5
CASSVDSNQPQHF
TGTGCCAGTTCAGTCGATAGCAATCAGCCCCAGCATTTT
>NA|TRBV5-1|TRBD2|TRBJ2-2
CASSLNRLAGGTGELFF
TGCGCCAGCAGCTTGAATCGGCTAGCGGGCGGCACCGGGGAGCTGTTTTTT
>NA|TRBV5-6|TRBD2|TRBJ2-2
CASSLLLAGGPGELFF
TGTGCCAGCAGCTTGCTACTAGCGGGAGGGCCCGGGGAGCTGTTTTTT
>NA|TRBV12-5|NA|TRBJ2-6
CASGLVRGANVLTF
TGTGCTAGTGGTTTGGTTCGGGGGGCCAACGTCCTGACTTTC
>NA|TRBV2|NA|TRBJ2-5
CASSGDSETQYF
TGTGCCAGCAGTGGCGACTCAGAGACCCAGTACTTC
>NA|TRBV5-1|TRBD2|TRBJ2-7
CASSLPPAGGSYEQYF
TGCGCCAGCAGCTTGCCCCCCGCGGGAGGTTCCTACGAGCAGTACTTC
>NA|TRBV30|NA|TRBJ2-3
CAWSWLERYGVDTQYF
TGTGCCTGGAGTTGGCTGGAGCGGTACGGCGTAGATACGCAGTATTTT
>NA|TRBV10-2|NA|TRBJ1-2
CASSVSNYGYTF
TGCGCCAGCAGTGTCAGTAACTATGGCTACACCTTC
>NA|TRBV28|TRBD1|TRBJ2-7
CASTTPGQGHYEQYF
TGTGCCAGCACCACCCCGGGACAGGGGCATTACGAGCAGTACTTC
>NA|TRBV30|NA|TRBJ2-1
CAWSVRGSLINEQFF
TGTGCCTGGAGTGTACGGGGGTCTCTAATCAATGAGCAGTTCTTC
>NA|TRBV2|TRBD1|TRBJ2-5
CASSDSPGGTETQYF
TGTGCCAGCAGTGACTCCCCAGGGGGTACAGAGACCCAGTACTTC
>NA|TRBV4-1|TRBD1|TRBJ2-7
CASSRTQGGSYEQYF
TGCGCCAGCAGCCGAACACAGGGGGGCTCCTACGAGCAGTACTTC
>NA|TRBV20-1|NA|TRBJ2-7
CSARERYEQYF
TGCAGTGCTAGAGAGAGGTACGAGCAGTACTTC
>once|TRBV5-1|NA|TRBJ2-7
CASSLNTYEQYF
TGCGCCAGCAGCTTGAACACCTACGAGCAGTACTTC
>once|TRBV19|TRBD1|TRBJ1-3
CASTVTGAGNTIYF
TGTGCCAGTACCGTGACAGGGGCCGGAAACACCATATATTTT
>NA|TRBV9|NA|TRBJ2-1
CASSVDIFRGNEQFF
TGTGCCAGCAGCGTAGATATCTTTCGGGGCAATGAGCAGTTCTTC
>NA|TRBV7-6|TRBD2|TRBJ2-7
CASSLTSGSYEQYF
TGTGCCAGCAGCTTAACTAGCGGCTCCTACGAGCAGTACTTC
>few|TRBV5-1|NA|TRBJ1-1
CASSRAGAGEAFF
TGCGCCAGCAGCCGAGCAGGGGCAGGCGAAGCTTTCTTT
>NA|TRBV6-5|NA|TRBJ1-1
CASSRGGHDTEAFF
TGTGCCAGCAGCCGGGGGGGCCACGACACTGAAGCTTTCTTT
>NA|TRBV7-3|TRBD1|TRBJ1-1
CASSPDRGFAFF
TGTGCCAGCAGCCCCGACAGGGGTTTTGCTTTCTTT
>NA|TRBV5-1|NA|TRBJ2-7
CASSQNTGTAYEQYF
TGCGCCAGCAGCCAAAATACCGGGACTGCATACGAGCAGTACTTC
>NA|TRBV7-8|NA|TRBJ2-7
CASSFRSGGSYEQYF
TGTGCCAGCAGCTTTCGGTCAGGGGGGTCCTACGAGCAGTACTTC
>NA|TRBV2|NA|TRBJ2-2
CASNEGRMTGELFF
TGTGCCAGCAACGAGGGCAGGATGACCGGGGAGCTGTTTTTT
>once|TRBV30|TRBD1|TRBJ1-6
CAWTSGTGASPLHF
TGTGCCTGGACCTCCGGGACAGGGGCTTCACCCCTCCACTTT
>NA|TRBV2|TRBD1|TRBJ1-5
CASTEQGRQPQHF
TGTGCCAGCACCGAACAGGGGAGACAGCCCCAGCATTTT
>NA|TRBV2|NA|TRBJ2-5
CASTKWPAQETQYF
TGTGCCAGCACCAAGTGGCCCGCACAAGAGACCCAGTACTTC
>NA|TRBV18|TRBD2|TRBJ2-1
CASSPPSGSRNEQFF
TGTGCCAGCTCACCCCCTAGCGGGAGTAGGAATGAGCAGTTCTTC
>once|TRBV7-3|NA|TRBJ2-6
CASSFRGRGANVLTF
TGTGCCAGCAGCTTCAGAGGGCGTGGGGCCAACGTCCTGACTTTC
>NA|TRBV19|NA|TRBJ1-1
CASSTKTNTFMNTEAFF
TGTGCCAGTAGTACAAAGACTAACACCTTCATGAACACTGAAGCTTTCTTT
>NA|TRBV19|TRBD1|TRBJ2-4
CASSSQGLGKNIQYF
TGTGCCAGTAGTTCACAGGGGCTGGGTAAAAACATTCAGTACTTC
>NA|TRBV9|TRBD2|TRBJ2-1
CASSTAGNYNEQFF
TGTGCCAGCAGCACAGCGGGAAACTACAATGAGCAGTTCTTC
>once|TRBV18|NA|TRBJ1-2
CASSPETWNGYTF
TGTGCCAGCTCACCCGAGACATGGAATGGCTACACCTTC
>NA|TRBV19|TRBD2|TRBJ2-3
CASSIVPAGGPNTQYF
TGTGCCAGTAGTATAGTGCCAGCGGGAGGGCCAAATACGCAGTATTTT
>NA|TRBV28|TRBD1|TRBJ2-5
CASRKGTGRLYMWETQYF
TGTGCCAGCAGGAAAGGGACAGGTAGATTGTATATGTGGGAGACCCAGTACTTC
>NA|TRBV7-3|TRBD1|TRBJ2-5
CASSLNTGAETQYF
TGTGCCAGCAGCTTAAATACAGGGGCGGAGACCCAGTACTTC
>NA|TRBV9|NA|TRBJ1-1
CASAGMNTEAFF
TGTGCCAGCGCAGGGATGAACACTGAAGCTTTCTTT
>NA|TRBV2|TRBD1|TRBJ1-5
CASSEAGGQGAFNQPQHF
TGTGCCAGCAGTGAAGCCGGGGGACAGGGGGCTTTCAATCAGCCCCAGCATTTT
>NA|TRBV28|TRBD1|TRBJ2-4
CASSSWTGGMVPKNIQYF
TGTGCCAGCAGTTCCTGGACAGGGGGGATGGTGCCCAAAAACATTCAGTACTTC
>NA|TRBV7-2|NA|TRBJ1-1
CASSLVSVNTEAFF
TGTGCCAGCAGCTTAGTTTCTGTGAACACTGAAGCTTTCTTT
>NA|TRBV2|TRBD2|TRBJ2-3
CASRMGGGTDTQYF
TGTGCCAGCAGGATGGGGGGAGGGACAGATACGCAGTATTTT
>few|TRBV7-2|NA|TRBJ1-3
CASSLNNGNTIYF
TGTGCCAGCAGCTTAAACAACGGAAACACCATATATTTT
>NA|TRBV21-1|NA|TRBJ2-7
CASSREDRVEQYF
TGTGCCAGCAGCCGCGAAGATCGGGTCGAGCAGTACTTC
>NA|TRBV28|NA|TRBJ2-7
CASSFTTVSKQYF
TGTGCCAGCAGTTTTACTACGGTTTCGAAGCAGTACTTC
>NA|TRBV7-8|NA|TRBJ2-7
CASSLEGTETYEQYF
TGTGCCAGCAGCTTAGAAGGGACTGAAACCTACGAGCAGTACTTC
>once|TRBV6-7|TRBD2|TRBJ2-1
CASRTGGLAGGNEQFF
TGTGCCAGCAGAACGGGGGGACTAGCGGGAGGGAATGAGCAGTTCTTC
>NA|TRBV10-1|NA|TRBJ2-3
CASSDTGFTDTQYF
TGCGCCAGCAGTGATACAGGCTTTACAGATACGCAGTATTTT
>NA|TRBV11-1|NA|TRBJ2-1
CASSSLGGITYNEQFF
TGTGCCAGCAGCTCACTCGGCGGGATCACCTACAATGAGCAGTTCTTC
>NA|TRBV2|TRBD2|TRBJ2-7
CASSGLAGGIYEQYF
TGTGCCAGCAGTGGGCTAGCGGGAGGGATCTACGAGCAGTACTTC
>NA|TRBV7-2|NA|TRBJ2-5
CASTLRGRGEETQYF
TGTGCCAGCACCCTTAGGGGGAGGGGCGAAGAGACCCAGTACTTC
>NA|TRBV25-1|TRBD1|TRBJ2-2
CASSEARGHTGELFF
TGTGCCAGCAGTGAAGCCAGGGGGCACACCGGGGAGCTGTTTTTT
>NA|TRBV9|TRBD2|TRBJ2-3
CASSVASGSRDTQYF
TGTGCCAGCAGCGTAGCTAGCGGGAGTAGGGATACGCAGTATTTT